This record covers a single T cell receptor beta chain. This entry belongs to a study of shared clonotypes between healthy human individuals. The CDR3 is 15 amino acids. The trim removed 3 bases at V and 9 bases at J, leaving 7 bases unmatched. From germline, CDR1 is MNHEY and CDR2 SMNVEV (reference sequence). Measured with immunoSEQ multiplex PCR; TCRdb has only the in-frame clones, and not every one. The data contain approximately 2.4 million clones, more than 90% of them singletons. This clonotype originated in a man aged 18 to 35 in good health. The specimen sequenced was naive CD4+ T cells sorted from blood. The subset denotes: CD45RA+ positively selected. V is TRBV27 and J is TRBJ1-5; 11 nucleotides agree with TRBD1. DNA of the CDR3: TGTGCCAGCAGTTTGGGACAGGGGGACGTTGGGCCCCAGCATTTT. Translating it yields CASSLGQGDVGPQHF.